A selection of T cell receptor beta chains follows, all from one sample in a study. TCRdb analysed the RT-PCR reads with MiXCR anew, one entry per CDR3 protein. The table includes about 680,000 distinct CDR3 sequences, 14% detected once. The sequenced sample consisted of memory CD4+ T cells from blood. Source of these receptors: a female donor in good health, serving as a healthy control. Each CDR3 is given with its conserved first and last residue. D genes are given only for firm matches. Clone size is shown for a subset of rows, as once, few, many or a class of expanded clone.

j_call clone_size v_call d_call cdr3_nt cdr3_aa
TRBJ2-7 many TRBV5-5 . TGTGCCAGCAGCTTGGCTTTCCAGGTCTCCTACGAGCAGTACTTC CASSLAFQVSYEQYF
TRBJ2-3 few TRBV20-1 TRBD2 TGCAGTGCTAGATCCGCGACTAGCGGGGGGGGTACAGATACGCAGTATTTT CSARSATSGGGTDTQYF
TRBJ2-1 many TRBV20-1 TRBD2 TGCAGTGCTAGGGCACCGGGACTAGCAATACACAATGAGCAGTTCTTC CSARAPGLAIHNEQFF
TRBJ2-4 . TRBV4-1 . TGCGCCAGCAGCCCCGGGGGGAGACAGGCACAAAACATTCAGTACTTC CASSPGGRQAQNIQYF
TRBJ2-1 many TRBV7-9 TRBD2 TGTGCCAGCAGCCGGGGGGGAGTCTTTGATGAGCAGTTCTTC CASSRGGVFDEQFF
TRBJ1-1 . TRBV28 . TGTGCCAGCAGTTTATCGGTTTTCTACGATCGGAGCACTGAAGCTTTCTTT CASSLSVFYDRSTEAFF
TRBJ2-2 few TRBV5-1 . TGCGCCAGCAGCTTGCTAGTGACAGGGAACACCGGGGAGCTGTTTTTT CASSLLVTGNTGELFF
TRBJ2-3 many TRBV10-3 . TGTGCCATCAGTTTAAGCGGCCACACAGATACGCAGTATTTT CAISLSGHTDTQYF
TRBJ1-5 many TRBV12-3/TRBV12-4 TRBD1 TGTGCCAGCAGTTTGGGGGCTGGGACAGGGCACAATCAGCCCCAGCATTTT CASSLGAGTGHNQPQHF
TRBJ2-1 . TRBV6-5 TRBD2 TGTGCCAGCAGTTCCGTGCCCCCGGGACTAGCGGGAGCAAACAATGAGCAGTTCTTC CASSSVPPGLAGANNEQFF
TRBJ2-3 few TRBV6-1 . TGTGCCAGCAGTGATATGTCAGGGTGGGGGGCAGATACGCAGTATTTT CASSDMSGWGADTQYF
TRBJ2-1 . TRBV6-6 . TGTGCCAGCAGTTACCCGGGACCATACAATGAGCAGTTCTTC CASSYPGPYNEQFF
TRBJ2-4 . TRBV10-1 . TGCGCCAGCAGTGGATTAGTTTGTCCTTTAGGGTACTTC CASSGLVCPLGYF
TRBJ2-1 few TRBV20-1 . TGCACCGTCCCGGGACCGTACAATGAGCAGTTCTTC CTVPGPYNEQFF
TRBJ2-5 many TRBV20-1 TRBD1 TGCAGTGCCCGCCCCCGGGACAGGGGTAGCCAAGAGACCCAGTACTTC CSARPRDRGSQETQYF
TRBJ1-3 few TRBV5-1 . TGCGCCAGCAGCTTGGGAGGCGCAGGTGGAAACACCATATATTTT CASSLGGAGGNTIYF
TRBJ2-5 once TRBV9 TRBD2 TGTGCCAGCAGCGCTCACGGGAGGGGAGAGACCCAGTACTTC CASSAHGRGETQYF
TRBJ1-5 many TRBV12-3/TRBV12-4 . TGTGCCAGCAGTTTAGACCCAAGCCAGCCCCAGCATTTT CASSLDPSQPQHF
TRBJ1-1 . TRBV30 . TGTGCCTGGAGGGGGCAAACGAACACTGAAGCTTTCTTT CAWRGQTNTEAFF
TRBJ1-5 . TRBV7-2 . TGTGCCAGCAGCTTAGTGGCAGGGCCTGGGCGGGCTCAGCCCCAGCATTTT CASSLVAGPGRAQPQHF
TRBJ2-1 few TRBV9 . TGTGCCAGCAGCGATCCCGGTAGGGATGAGCAGTTCTTC CASSDPGRDEQFF
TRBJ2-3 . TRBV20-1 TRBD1 TGCAGTGCCGACAGGGGGCCCGATACTAGCACAGATACGCAGTATTTT CSADRGPDTSTDTQYF
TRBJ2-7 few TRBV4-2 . TGTGCCAGCAGCAGGGGTACGGGTCAAAGCTCCTACGAGCAGTACTTC CASSRGTGQSSYEQYF
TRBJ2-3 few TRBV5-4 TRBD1 TGTGCCAGCAGCTCGGGACAGGTCCGCACAGATACGCAGTATTTT CASSSGQVRTDTQYF
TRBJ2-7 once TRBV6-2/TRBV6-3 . TGTGCCAGCAGTGATCCAGCCTACGAGCAGTACTTC CASSDPAYEQYF
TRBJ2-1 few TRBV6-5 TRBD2 TGTGCCAGCAGTTACTTGAGCGGGAGGGCGAATGAGCAGTTCTTC CASSYLSGRANEQFF
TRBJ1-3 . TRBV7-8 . TGTGCCAGCAGCTTGGGGCGGACGCCGACCTCTGGAAACACCATATATTTT CASSLGRTPTSGNTIYF
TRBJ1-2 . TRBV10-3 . TGTGCCATCAGTAGGCGGGACTATGGCTACACCTTC CAISRRDYGYTF
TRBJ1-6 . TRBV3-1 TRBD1 TGTGCCAGCAGGACAGGGGAGAACCCTTCACCCCTCCACTTT CASRTGENPSPLHF
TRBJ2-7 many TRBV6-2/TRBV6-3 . TGTGCCAGCAGTTCGGGGACGGCGACCTACGAGCAGTACTTC CASSSGTATYEQYF
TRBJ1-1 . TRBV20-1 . TGCAGTGCTAGAGATGGCCGGGGGCTCCAAGCTTTCTTT CSARDGRGLQAFF
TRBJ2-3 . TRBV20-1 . TGCAGTGCTGAACCGGGCGGCCTCACAGATACGCAGTATTTT CSAEPGGLTDTQYF
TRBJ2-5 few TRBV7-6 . TGTGCCAGCAGCGGTGACAGGCACCAAGAGACCCAGTACTTC CASSGDRHQETQYF
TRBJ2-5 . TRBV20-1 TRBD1 TGCAGTGCCAAATCAGGGGGCTGGGAGACCCAGTACTTC CSAKSGGWETQYF
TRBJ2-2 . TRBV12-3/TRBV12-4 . TGTGCCAGCAGTTTAGAGCAGGCGAACACCGGGGAGCTGTTTTTT CASSLEQANTGELFF
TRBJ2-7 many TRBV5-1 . TGCGCCAGCAGCTGGGACAAGCTCCAGCAGTACTTC CASSWDKLQQYF
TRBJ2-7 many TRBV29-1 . TGCAGCGTTGAAGAGACAGGTCGGCAGTACTTC CSVEETGRQYF